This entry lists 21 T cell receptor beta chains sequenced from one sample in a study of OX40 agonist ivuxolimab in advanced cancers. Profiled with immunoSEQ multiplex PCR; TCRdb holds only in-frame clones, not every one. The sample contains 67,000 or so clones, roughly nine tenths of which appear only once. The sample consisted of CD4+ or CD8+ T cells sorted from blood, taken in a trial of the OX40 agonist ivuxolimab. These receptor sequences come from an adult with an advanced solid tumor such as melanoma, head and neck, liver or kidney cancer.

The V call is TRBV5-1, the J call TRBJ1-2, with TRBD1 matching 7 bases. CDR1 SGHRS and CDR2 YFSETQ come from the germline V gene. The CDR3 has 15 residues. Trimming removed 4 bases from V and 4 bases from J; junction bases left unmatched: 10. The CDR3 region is CASSVGTATPYGYTF. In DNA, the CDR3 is TGCGCCAGCAGCGTCGGGACAGCTACTCCCTATGGCTACACCTTC.

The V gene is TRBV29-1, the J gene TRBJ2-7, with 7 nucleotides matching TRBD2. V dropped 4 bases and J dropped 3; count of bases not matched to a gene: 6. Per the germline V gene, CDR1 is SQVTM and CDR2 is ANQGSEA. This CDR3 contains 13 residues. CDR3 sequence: CSVVSGPFYEQYF. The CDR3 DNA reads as TGCAGCGTTGTTAGCGGGCCGTTCTACGAGCAGTACTTC.

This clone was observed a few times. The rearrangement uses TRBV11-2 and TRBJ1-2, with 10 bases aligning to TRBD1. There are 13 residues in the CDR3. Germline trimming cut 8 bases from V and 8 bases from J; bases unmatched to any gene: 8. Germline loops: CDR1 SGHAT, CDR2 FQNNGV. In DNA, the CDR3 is TGTGCCAGCGGGCTGACAGGGGGCCTGGGCTACACCTTC. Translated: CASGLTGGLGYTF. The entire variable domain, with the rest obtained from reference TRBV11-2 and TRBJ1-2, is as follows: EAGVAQSPRYKIIEKRQSVAFWCNPISGHATLYWYQQILGQGPKLLIQFQNNGVVDDSQLPKDRFSAERLKGVDSTLKIQPAKLEDSAVYLCASGLTGGLGYTFGSGTRLTVV.

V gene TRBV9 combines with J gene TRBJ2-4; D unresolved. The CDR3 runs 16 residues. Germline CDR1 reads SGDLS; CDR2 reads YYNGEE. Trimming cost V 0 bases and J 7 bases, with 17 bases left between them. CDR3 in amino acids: CASSVGIERLVNIQYF. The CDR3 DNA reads TGTGCCAGCAGCGTAGGAATTGAACGGCTGGTCAACATTCAGTACTTC.

CDR3 coding DNA: TGTGCCATCAGTGAAGACGAAAGGGGGCATACCCTTATCACTGAAGCTTTCTTT. Encoded protein: CAISEDERGHTLITEAFF. This chain joins TRBV10-3 and TRBJ1-1; 7 bases are shared with TRBD1. In germline, CDR1 is ENHRY, CDR2 SYGVKD. J gave up 4 bases and V 3 bases, and 17 bases lay outside the gene matches. There are 18 residues in the CDR3.

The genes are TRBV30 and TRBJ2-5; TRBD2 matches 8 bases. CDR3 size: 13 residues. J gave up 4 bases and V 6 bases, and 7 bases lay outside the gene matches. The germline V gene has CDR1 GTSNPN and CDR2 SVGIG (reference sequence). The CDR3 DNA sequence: TGTGCCTGCCCCGGGGGGGACTTAGAGACCCAGTACTTC. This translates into CACPGGDLETQYF.

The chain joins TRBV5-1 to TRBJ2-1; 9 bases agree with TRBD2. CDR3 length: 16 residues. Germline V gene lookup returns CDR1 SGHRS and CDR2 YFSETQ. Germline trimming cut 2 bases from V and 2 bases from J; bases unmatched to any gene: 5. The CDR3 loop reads CASSFNSGSTYNEQFF. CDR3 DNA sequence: TGCGCCAGCAGCTTCAATAGCGGGAGCACCTACAATGAGCAGTTCTTC. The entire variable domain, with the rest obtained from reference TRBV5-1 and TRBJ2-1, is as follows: KAGVTQTPRYLIKTRGQQVTLSCSPISGHRSVSWYQQTPGQGLQFLFEYFSETQRNKGNFPGRFSGRQFSNSRSEMNVSTLELGDSALYLCASSFNSGSTYNEQFFGPGTRLTVL.

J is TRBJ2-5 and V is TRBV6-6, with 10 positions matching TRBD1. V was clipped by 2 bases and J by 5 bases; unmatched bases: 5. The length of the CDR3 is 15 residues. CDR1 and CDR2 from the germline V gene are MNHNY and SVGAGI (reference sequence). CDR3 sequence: CASSYPGQGKETQYF. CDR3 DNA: TGTGCCAGCAGTTACCCGGGACAGGGGAAGGAGACCCAGTACTTC.

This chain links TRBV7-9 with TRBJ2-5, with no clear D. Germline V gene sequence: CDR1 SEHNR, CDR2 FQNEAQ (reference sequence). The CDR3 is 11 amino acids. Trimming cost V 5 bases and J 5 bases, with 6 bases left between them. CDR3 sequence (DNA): TGTGCCAGCAGCACCGCTGAGACCCAGTACTTC. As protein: CASSTAETQYF. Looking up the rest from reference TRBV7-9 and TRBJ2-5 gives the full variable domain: DTGVSQNPRHKITKRGQNVTFRCDPISEHNRLYWYRQTLGQGPEFLTYFQNEAQLEKSRLLSDRFSAERPKGSFSTLEIQRTEQGDSAMYLCASSTAETQYFGPGTRLLVL.

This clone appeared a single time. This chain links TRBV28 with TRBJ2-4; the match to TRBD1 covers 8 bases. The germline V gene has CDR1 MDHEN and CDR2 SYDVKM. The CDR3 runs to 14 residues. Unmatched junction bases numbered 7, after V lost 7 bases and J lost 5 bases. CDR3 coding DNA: TGTGCCAGCACCCCCCGGGGACAGGAAAACATTCAGTACTTC. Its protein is CASTPRGQENIQYF.

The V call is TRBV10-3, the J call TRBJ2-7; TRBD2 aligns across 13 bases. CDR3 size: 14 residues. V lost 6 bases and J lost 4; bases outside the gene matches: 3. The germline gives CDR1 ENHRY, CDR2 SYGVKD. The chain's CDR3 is CAISGLAGAYEQYF. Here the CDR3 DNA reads TGTGCCATCAGCGGACTAGCGGGAGCTTACGAGCAGTACTTC.

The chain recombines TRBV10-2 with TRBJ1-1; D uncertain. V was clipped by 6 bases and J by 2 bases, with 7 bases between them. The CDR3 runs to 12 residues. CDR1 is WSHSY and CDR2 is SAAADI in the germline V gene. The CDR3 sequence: CASRMANTEAFF. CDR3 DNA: TGCGCCAGCAGAATGGCCAACACTGAAGCTTTCTTT.

This chain's CDR3 is CAISESWNTEAFF. The CDR3 DNA follows: TGTGCCATCAGTGAGTCGTGGAACACTGAAGCTTTCTTT. The gene calls are TRBV10-3 and TRBJ1-1; D is unclear. Germline-derived CDR1 and CDR2 are ENHRY and SYGVKD. The CDR3 has 13 residues. The V gene lost 0 bases and the J gene lost 1 base, with 3 bases spanning the gap.

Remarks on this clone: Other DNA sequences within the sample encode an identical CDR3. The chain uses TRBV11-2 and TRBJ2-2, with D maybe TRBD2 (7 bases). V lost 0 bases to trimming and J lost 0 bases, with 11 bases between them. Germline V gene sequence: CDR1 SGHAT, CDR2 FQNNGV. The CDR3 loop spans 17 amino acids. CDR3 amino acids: CASSLEGGGANTGELFF. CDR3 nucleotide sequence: TGTGCCAGCAGCTTAGAGGGGGGGGGCGCGAACACCGGGGAGCTGTTTTTT.

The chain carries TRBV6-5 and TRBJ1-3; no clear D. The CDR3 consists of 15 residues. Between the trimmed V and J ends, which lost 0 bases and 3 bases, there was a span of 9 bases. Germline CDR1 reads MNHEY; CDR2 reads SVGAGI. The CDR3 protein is CASSYSPRSGNTIYF. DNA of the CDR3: TGTGCCAGCAGTTACTCGCCCCGGAGTGGAAACACCATATATTTT.

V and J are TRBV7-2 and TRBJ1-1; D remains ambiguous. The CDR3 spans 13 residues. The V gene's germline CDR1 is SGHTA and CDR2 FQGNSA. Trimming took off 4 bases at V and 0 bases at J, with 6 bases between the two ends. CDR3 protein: CASSYTVNTEAFF. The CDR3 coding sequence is TGTGCCAGCAGCTACACAGTGAACACTGAAGCTTTCTTT. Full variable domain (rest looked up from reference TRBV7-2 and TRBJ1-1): GAGVSQSPSNKVTEKGKDVELRCDPISGHTALYWYRQSLGQGLEFLIYFQGNSAPDKSGLPSDRFSAERTGGSVSTLTIQRTQQEDSAVYLCASSYTVNTEAFFGQGTRLTVV.

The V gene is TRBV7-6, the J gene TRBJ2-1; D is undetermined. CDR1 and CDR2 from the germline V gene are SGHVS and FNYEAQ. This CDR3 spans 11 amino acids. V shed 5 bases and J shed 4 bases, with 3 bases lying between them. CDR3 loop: CASSIYNEQFF. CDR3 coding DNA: TGTGCCAGCAGCATATACAATGAGCAGTTCTTC.

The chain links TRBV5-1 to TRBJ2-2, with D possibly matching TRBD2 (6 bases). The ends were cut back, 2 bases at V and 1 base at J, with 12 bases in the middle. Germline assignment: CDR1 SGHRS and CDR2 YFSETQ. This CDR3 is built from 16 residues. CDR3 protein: CASSFLLARNTGELFF. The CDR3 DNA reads TGCGCCAGCAGCTTTCTACTAGCACGGAACACCGGGGAGCTGTTTTTT. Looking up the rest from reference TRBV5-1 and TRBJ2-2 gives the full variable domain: KAGVTQTPRYLIKTRGQQVTLSCSPISGHRSVSWYQQTPGQGLQFLFEYFSETQRNKGNFPGRFSGRQFSNSRSEMNVSTLELGDSALYLCASSFLLARNTGELFFGEGSRLTVL.

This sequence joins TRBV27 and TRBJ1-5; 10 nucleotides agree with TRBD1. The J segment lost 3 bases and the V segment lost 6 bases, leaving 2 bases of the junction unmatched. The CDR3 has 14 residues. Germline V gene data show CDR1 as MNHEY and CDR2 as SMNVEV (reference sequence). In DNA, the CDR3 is TGTGCCAGCAGGGGGACAGGGGTCAATCAGCCCCAGCATTTT. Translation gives CASRGTGVNQPQHF.

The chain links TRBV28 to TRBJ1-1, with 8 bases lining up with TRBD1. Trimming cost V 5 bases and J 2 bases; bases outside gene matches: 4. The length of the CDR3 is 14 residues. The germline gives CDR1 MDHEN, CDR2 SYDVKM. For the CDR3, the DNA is TGTGCCAGCAGTCCGGGACAGGTCAACACTGAAGCTTTCTTT. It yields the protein CASSPGQVNTEAFF.

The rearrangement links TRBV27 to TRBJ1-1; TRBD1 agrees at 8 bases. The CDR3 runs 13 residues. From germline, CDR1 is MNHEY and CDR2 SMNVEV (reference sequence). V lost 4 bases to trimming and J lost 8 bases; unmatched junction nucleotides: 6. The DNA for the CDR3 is TGTGCCAGCAGTTACCAGCCAGGGGGCGAAGCTTTCTTT. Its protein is CASSYQPGGEAFF.